This T cell receptor beta chain originates from a study of T-cell memory formation after mild COVID-19. Study-wide background: The TCR clusters were mostly specific to one donor.

A note on this clonotype: The antigen is unknown.

Study-level points and caveats: Certain responding clones were present in pre-infection memory, suggesting participation of cross-reactive memory. A second wave expanding day 15 to 37 was CD4+-biased; contracting clones were balanced. Confirmation was lacking for SARS-CoV-2 specificity of second-wave clones that peaked on day 37.

TCRdb analysed the 5' RACE reads with MiXCR anew, one entry per CDR3 protein. The table has 200,000 to 250,000 distinct CDR3 sequences, over 7.5% seen once. Germline CDR1 is SNHLY and CDR2 is FYNNEI. V shed 8 bases, J shed 5 bases, and the junction held 4 bases outside the gene matches. This CDR3 is 13 amino acids long. This TCR came from a man aged 18 to 30 who had mild COVID-19 (a few samples of this study predate the infection). Cell type and time point are not known. V gene TRBV2 combines with J gene TRBJ1-5, with 9 bases aligning to TRBD1. What was sequenced was PBMCs or a T cell subset sorted from them (not recorded which). CDR3 residues: CASRDREDQPQHF. For the CDR3, the DNA is TGTGCCAGCCGGGACAGGGAAGATCAGCCCCAGCATTTT.